These T cell receptor beta chains were read from a single sample in a study of CD8 T cells in Susac syndrome. One entry per CDR3 protein results from TCRdb running MiXCR on the immunoSEQ multiplex PCR reads. Here the sample spans some 200,000 distinct CDR3 sequences, over 90% being singletons. Sequenced input: CD8+ T cells from PBMCs. Receptors were obtained from a human donor with Susac syndrome. CDR3s include the opening cysteine and the closing phenylalanine or tryptophan. The D gene is left open where the match is weak. A row's size may be missing; if present it is once, few, many or a size class.

d_call clone_size j_call v_call cdr3_aa cdr3_nt
. . TRBJ1-1 TRBV7-9 CASSLIPSEAFF TGTGCCAGCAGCTTAATCCCATCTGAAGCTTTCTTT
TRBD2 . TRBJ2-1 TRBV9 CASSVGASGLHNEQFF TGTGCCAGCAGCGTAGGGGCTAGCGGCCTCCACAATGAGCAGTTCTTC
TRBD1 . TRBJ2-7 TRBV6-5 CASRQGAYPYEQYF TGTGCCAGCAGACAGGGGGCATACCCCTACGAGCAGTACTTC
. once TRBJ1-1 TRBV12-3/TRBV12-4 CASSLARQRTEAFF TGTGCCAGCAGTTTAGCGCGTCAGAGGACTGAAGCTTTCTTT
. once TRBJ2-7 TRBV2 CACFYERSSYEQYF TGTGCCTGTTTCTACGAGCGGAGCTCCTACGAGCAGTACTTC
TRBD2 once TRBJ2-5 TRBV3-1 CASSQGQAGVQDTYQETQYF TGTGCCAGCAGCCAAGGACAAGCGGGAGTCCAAGATACGTACCAAGAGACCCAGTACTTC
TRBD2 . TRBJ2-7 TRBV7-2 CASSRGLAGNYEQYF TGTGCCAGCAGCCGTGGACTAGCGGGTAATTACGAGCAGTACTTC
TRBD2 . TRBJ2-3 TRBV20-1 CSATWLAGGTDTQYF TGCAGTGCTACCTGGCTAGCGGGGGGCACAGATACGCAGTATTTT
. once TRBJ1-1 TRBV20-1 CSARDERKGSVGNTEAFF TGCAGTGCTAGAGATGAGCGGAAGGGTTCCGTTGGAAACACTGAAGCTTTCTTT
TRBD1 once TRBJ2-4 TRBV19 CASSKPDRTQYF TGTGCCAGTAGTAAACCGGACAGGACTCAGTACTTC
. once TRBJ2-3 TRBV19 CASSLGQPRTQYF TGTGCCAGTAGTCTCGGACAGCCCAGAACGCAGTATTTT
TRBD2 . TRBJ2-3 TRBV29-1 CSVLLAEYTDTQYF TGCAGCGTGTTGCTAGCGGAATACACAGATACGCAGTATTTT
TRBD1 . TRBJ2-7 TRBV4-1 CASSQGQGLGEQYF TGCGCCAGCAGCCAAGGACAGGGGCTAGGCGAGCAGTACTTC
TRBD1 . TRBJ2-5 TRBV5-6 CASSKGQGSPETQYF TGTGCCAGCAGCAAAGGACAGGGGTCGCCAGAGACCCAGTACTTC
. . TRBJ2-1 TRBV6-1 CASSTDVAPEDEQFF TGTGCCAGCAGCACTGACGTCGCTCCCGAGGATGAGCAGTTCTTC
. . TRBJ1-1 TRBV20-1 CSAPEEAFF TGCAGTGCCCCAGAGGAAGCTTTCTTT
. . TRBJ2-1 TRBV7-2 CASSLVVHWEVEYNEQFF TGTGCCAGCAGCTTAGTAGTTCACTGGGAGGTAGAGTACAATGAGCAGTTCTTC
TRBD1 . TRBJ2-7 TRBV7-6 CASSLAGGETYEQYF TGTGCCAGCAGCTTAGCAGGGGGCGAGACCTACGAGCAGTACTTC
TRBD1 . TRBJ1-2 TRBV6-6 CASTRTGRTYGYTF TGTGCCAGCACCAGGACAGGGCGTACCTATGGCTACACCTTC
. . TRBJ2-1 TRBV12-3/TRBV12-4 CASSVKLISYNEQFF TGTGCCAGCAGCGTAAAGCTAATCTCCTACAATGAGCAGTTCTTC
. . TRBJ2-1 TRBV24-1 CATSASGPYNEQFF TGTGCCACTTCAGCGTCAGGACCCTACAATGAGCAGTTCTTC
. . TRBJ1-4 TRBV4-1 CASSQGVVREKLFF TGCGCCAGCAGCCAAGGGGTAGTACGTGAAAAACTGTTTTTT
. . TRBJ2-3 TRBV5-1 CASSLDGGGTDTQYF TGCGCCAGCAGCTTGGATGGAGGGGGTACAGATACGCAGTATTTT
. once TRBJ2-7 TRBV5-1 CASSPVEQGGGEQYF TGCGCCAGCAGTCCAGTTGAACAAGGAGGTGGCGAGCAGTACTTC
TRBD2 . TRBJ2-1 TRBV29-1 CSVSGLQNNEQFF TGCAGCGTCTCGGGACTACAAAACAATGAGCAGTTCTTC
. once TRBJ2-7 TRBV20-1 CSARGPRGDGQYF TGCAGTGCTAGAGGTCCCAGGGGGGACGGGCAGTACTTC
TRBD1 once TRBJ2-7 TRBV5-1 CASRGTGSSYEQYF TGCGCCAGCAGAGGGACAGGGTCTTCTTACGAGCAGTACTTC
TRBD1 . TRBJ2-7 TRBV15 CATKPGDRESYEQYF TGTGCCACCAAGCCCGGGGACAGGGAGTCCTACGAGCAGTACTTC
TRBD2 . TRBJ2-3 TRBV9 CASRETSGSTDTQYF TGTGCCAGCAGGGAGACTAGCGGGAGCACAGATACGCAGTATTTT
. . TRBJ2-7 TRBV30 CAWSVAYSYEQYF TGTGCCTGGAGTGTCGCGTACTCCTACGAGCAGTACTTC
. . TRBJ1-5 TRBV28 CASSPVILDQPQHF TGTGCCAGCAGTCCTGTGATTCTGGATCAGCCCCAGCATTTT
TRBD1 . TRBJ2-5 TRBV3-1 CASSQAPRQGAYQETQYF TGTGCCAGCAGCCAAGCCCCAAGACAGGGGGCCTACCAAGAGACCCAGTACTTC
. once TRBJ1-5 TRBV10-2 CASSEELNGNQPQHF TGCGCCAGCAGTGAGGAGCTGAACGGCAATCAGCCCCAGCATTTT
. . TRBJ1-1 TRBV7-8 CASSLGDLEAFF TGTGCCAGCAGCTTAGGAGATCTTGAAGCTTTCTTT
TRBD2 few TRBJ2-7 TRBV4-2 CASSQDRAGGYEQYF TGTGCCAGCAGCCAAGATCGAGCGGGGGGTTACGAGCAGTACTTC
. . TRBJ2-3 TRBV20-1 CSAERTSAPADTQYF TGCAGTGCTGAAAGGACATCAGCGCCAGCAGATACGCAGTATTTT
. . TRBJ2-1 TRBV20-1 CSARECRNEQFF TGCAGTGCTAGAGAGTGTCGCAATGAGCAGTTCTTC
. . TRBJ2-5 TRBV29-1 CSIRPVRETQYF TGCAGCATCCGACCGGTCCGGGAGACCCAGTACTTC
TRBD2 once TRBJ2-1 TRBV9 CASSVGDGGAKFF TGTGCCAGCAGCGTAGGGGACGGGGGGGCGAAGTTCTTC
TRBD2 . TRBJ2-1 TRBV25-1 CASSDPLAGGPYNEQFF TGTGCCAGCAGTGACCCCCTAGCGGGGGGGCCATACAATGAGCAGTTCTTC
. . TRBJ1-2 TRBV14 CASSLDVGLRTF TGTGCCAGCAGCTTAGACGTAGGCCTTAGGACCTTC
TRBD1 . TRBJ1-1 TRBV19 CASFVNRGRVFF TGTGCCAGCTTTGTAAACAGGGGGCGCGTTTTCTTT
TRBD2 . TRBJ2-1 TRBV5-8 CASSSGTSGLYNEQFF TGTGCCAGCAGCTCCGGGACTAGCGGGCTCTACAATGAGCAGTTCTTC
TRBD2 . TRBJ2-1 TRBV30 CAWSVAGGSYNEQFF TGTGCCTGGAGTGTAGCGGGGGGCTCCTACAATGAGCAGTTCTTC
. . TRBJ2-7 TRBV4-2 CASSSSTGASSYEQYF TGTGCCAGCAGCTCCTCCACGGGCGCCAGCTCCTACGAGCAGTACTTC
TRBD2 . TRBJ2-3 TRBV9 CASSDRQNTGGSQYF TGTGCCAGCAGTGATCGACAGAACACGGGGGGATCGCAGTATTTT
. . TRBJ1-5 TRBV5-6 CASSLNTGTPDSNQPQHF TGTGCCAGCAGCTTAAACACCGGGACACCGGATAGCAATCAGCCCCAGCATTTT
. once TRBJ1-4 TRBV6-5 CASSPEVATNEKLFF TGTGCCAGCAGTCCCGAAGTAGCAACTAATGAAAAACTGTTTTTT
. . TRBJ1-2 TRBV30 CAWSDGYGYTF TGTGCCTGGAGTGACGGATATGGCTACACCTTC
TRBD2 . TRBJ2-1 TRBV4-1 CASSHPLAGRGNEQFF TGCGCCAGCAGCCATCCACTAGCGGGACGTGGCAATGAGCAGTTCTTC
. . TRBJ2-7 TRBV13 CASSNLYEQYF TGTGCCAGCAGCAACCTCTACGAGCAGTACTTC
. once TRBJ2-1 TRBV7-2 CASSPPTWDEDYNEQFF TGTGCCAGCAGCCCCCCCACATGGGATGAGGACTACAATGAGCAGTTCTTC
TRBD2 . TRBJ2-7 TRBV2 CASSEASGVNYEQYF TGTGCCAGCAGTGAGGCGAGCGGGGTGAACTACGAGCAGTACTTC
. . TRBJ2-5 TRBV3-1 CASSTHMGPAEETQYF TGTGCCAGCAGCACCCACATGGGACCCGCGGAGGAGACCCAGTACTTC
TRBD2 . TRBJ2-1 TRBV5-1 CASSLGGGVSYNEQFF TGCGCCAGCAGCTTGGGTGGGGGGGTCTCCTACAATGAGCAGTTCTTC